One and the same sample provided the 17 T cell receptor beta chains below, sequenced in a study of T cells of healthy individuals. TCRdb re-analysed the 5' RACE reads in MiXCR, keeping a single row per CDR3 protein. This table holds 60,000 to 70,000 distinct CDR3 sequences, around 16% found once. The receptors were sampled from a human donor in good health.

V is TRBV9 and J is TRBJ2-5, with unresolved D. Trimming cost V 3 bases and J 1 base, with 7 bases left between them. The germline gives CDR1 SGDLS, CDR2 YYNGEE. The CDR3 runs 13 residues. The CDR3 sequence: CASSEHSQETQYF. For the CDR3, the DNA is TGTGCCAGCAGCGAACACAGCCAAGAGACCCAGTACTTC.

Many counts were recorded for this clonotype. CDR3 nucleotide sequence: TGTGCCAGCAGCTTAACAGGGGTTTCACCCCTCCACTTT. Its translation is CASSLTGVSPLHF. J is TRBJ1-6 and V is TRBV7-3; perhaps TRBD1 as D (5 bases). The CDR3 is 13 amino acids. Trimming removed 0 bases at V and 9 bases at J, with 6 bases between. The germline V gene encodes CDR1 SGHTA and CDR2 FQGTGA.

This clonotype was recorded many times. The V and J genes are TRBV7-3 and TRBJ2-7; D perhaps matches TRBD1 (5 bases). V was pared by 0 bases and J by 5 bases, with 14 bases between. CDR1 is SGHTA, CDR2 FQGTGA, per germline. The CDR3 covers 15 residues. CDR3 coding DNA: TGTGCCAGCAGCTTAACGGGTGGCAGGGAAAACGAGCAGTACTTC. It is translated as CASSLTGGRENEQYF.

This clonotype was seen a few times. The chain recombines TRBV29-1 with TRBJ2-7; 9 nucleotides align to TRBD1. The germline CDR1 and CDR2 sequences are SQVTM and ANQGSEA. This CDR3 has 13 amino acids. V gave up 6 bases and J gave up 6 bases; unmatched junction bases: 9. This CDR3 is CSVVIQGAIEQYF. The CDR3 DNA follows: TGCAGCGTGGTGATACAGGGGGCGATCGAGCAGTACTTC.

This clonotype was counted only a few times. DNA for the CDR3: TGTGCCAGCAGCTCTCCCCCCTACGAGCAGTACTTC. This codes for CASSSPPYEQYF. This chain joins TRBV7-9 and TRBJ2-7; D remains unclear. The CDR3 loop spans 12 amino acids. Germline lookup yields CDR1 SEHNR and CDR2 FQNEAQ (reference sequence). V lost 4 bases and J 2 bases, leaving 6 bases between the germline ends.

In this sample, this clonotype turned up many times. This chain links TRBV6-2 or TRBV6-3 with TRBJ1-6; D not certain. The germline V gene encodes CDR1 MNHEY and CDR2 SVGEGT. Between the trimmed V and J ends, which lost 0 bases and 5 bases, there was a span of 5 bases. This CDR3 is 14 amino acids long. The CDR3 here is CASSYSADNSPLHF. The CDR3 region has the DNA TGTGCCAGCAGTTACTCGGCAGATAATTCACCCCTCCACTTT.

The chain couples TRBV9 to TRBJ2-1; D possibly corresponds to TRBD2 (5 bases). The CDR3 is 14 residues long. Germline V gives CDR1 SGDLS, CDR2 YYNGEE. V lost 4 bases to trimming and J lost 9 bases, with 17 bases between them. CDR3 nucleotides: TGTGCCAGCAGCTCGAGCGGAACGCGCCCTGAGCAGTTCTTC. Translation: CASSSSGTRPEQFF.

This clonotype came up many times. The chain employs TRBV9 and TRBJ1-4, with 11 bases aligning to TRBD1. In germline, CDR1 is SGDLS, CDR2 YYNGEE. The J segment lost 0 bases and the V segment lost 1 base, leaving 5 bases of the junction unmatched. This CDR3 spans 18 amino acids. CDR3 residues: CASSVTPGQGATNEKLFF. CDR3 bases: TGTGCCAGCAGCGTAACCCCGGGACAGGGGGCAACTAATGAAAAACTGTTTTTT.

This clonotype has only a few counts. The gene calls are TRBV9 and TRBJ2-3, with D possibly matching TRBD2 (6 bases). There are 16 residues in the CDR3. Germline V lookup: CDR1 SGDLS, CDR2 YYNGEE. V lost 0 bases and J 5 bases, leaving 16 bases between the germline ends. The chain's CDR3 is CASSVGTGVRGDTQYF. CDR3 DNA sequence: TGTGCCAGCAGCGTAGGGACGGGAGTCCGTGGAGATACGCAGTATTTT.

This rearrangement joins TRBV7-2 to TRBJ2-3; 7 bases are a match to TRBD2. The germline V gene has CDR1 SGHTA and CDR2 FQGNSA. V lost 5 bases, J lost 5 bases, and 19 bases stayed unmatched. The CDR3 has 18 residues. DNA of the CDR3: TGTGCCAGCAGCACGGTAGCCGCTGGGGGAGGGCGGGGAGATACGCAGTATTTT. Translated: CASSTVAAGGGRGDTQYF.

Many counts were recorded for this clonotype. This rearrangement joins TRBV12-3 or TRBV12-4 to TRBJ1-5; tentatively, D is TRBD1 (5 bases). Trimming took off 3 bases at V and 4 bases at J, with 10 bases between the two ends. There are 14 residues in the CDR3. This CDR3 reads CASSFHRSNQPQHF. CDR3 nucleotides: TGTGCCAGCAGTTTCCACAGGAGTAATCAGCCCCAGCATTTT.

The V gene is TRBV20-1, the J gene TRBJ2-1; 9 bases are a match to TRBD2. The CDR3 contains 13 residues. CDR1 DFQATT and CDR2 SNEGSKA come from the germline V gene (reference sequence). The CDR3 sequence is CSLAGHYYNEQFF. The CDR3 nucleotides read TGCAGCCTAGCGGGGCATTACTACAATGAGCAGTTCTTC.

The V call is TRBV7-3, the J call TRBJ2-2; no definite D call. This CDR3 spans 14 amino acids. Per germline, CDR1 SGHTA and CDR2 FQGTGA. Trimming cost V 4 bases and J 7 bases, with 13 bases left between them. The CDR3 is CASSSTRTLGELFF. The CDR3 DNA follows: TGTGCCAGCAGCTCGACACGGACGCTCGGGGAGCTGTTTTTT.

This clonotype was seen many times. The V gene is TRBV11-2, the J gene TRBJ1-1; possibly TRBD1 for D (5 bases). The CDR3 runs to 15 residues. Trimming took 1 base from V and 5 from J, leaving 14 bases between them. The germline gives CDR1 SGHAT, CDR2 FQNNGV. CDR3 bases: TGTGCCAGCAGCTTAGGCCGAACTGGGGGTACTGAAGCTTTCTTT. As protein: CASSLGRTGGTEAFF.

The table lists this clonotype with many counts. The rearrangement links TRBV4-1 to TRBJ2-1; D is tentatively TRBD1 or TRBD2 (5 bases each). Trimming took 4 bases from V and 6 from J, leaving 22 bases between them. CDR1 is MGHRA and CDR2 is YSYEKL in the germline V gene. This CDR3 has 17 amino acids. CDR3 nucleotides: TGCGCCAGCAGCCTCCAGGCATCGGGACGGATCCCCAATGAGCAGTTCTTC. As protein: CASSLQASGRIPNEQFF.

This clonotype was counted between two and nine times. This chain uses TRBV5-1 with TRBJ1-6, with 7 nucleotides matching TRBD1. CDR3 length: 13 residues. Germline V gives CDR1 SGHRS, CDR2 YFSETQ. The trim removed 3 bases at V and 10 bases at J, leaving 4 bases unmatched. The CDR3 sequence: CASSSDRVSPLHF. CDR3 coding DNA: TGCGCCAGCAGCTCTGACAGGGTCTCACCCCTCCACTTT.

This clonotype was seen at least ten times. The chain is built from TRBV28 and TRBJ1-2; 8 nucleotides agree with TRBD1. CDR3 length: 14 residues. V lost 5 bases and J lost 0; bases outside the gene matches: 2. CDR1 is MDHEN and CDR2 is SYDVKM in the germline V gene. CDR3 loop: CASSKQGANYGYTF. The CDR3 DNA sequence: TGTGCCAGCAGTAAACAGGGGGCTAACTATGGCTACACCTTC.